This T cell receptor beta chain appears in the sequencing data of a study of cytomegalovirus exposure and HLA in healthy donors. Broader study findings: Common viral pathogens were later found to be apparently linked to several of the most significant clusters. Differences between HLA loci emerged in a later analysis of TCR association rates, with DRB1 most and HLA-C fewest. A later analysis showed HLA-associated TCR beta chains outstripping equally common others in clonal expansion.

Likely unrecorded immune exposures existed in these nominally healthy donors. PCR amplification relied on 60 Vbeta primers (plus 13 Jbeta primers). Only in-frame clones appear in the TCRdb table, and some are missing; sequencing was by immunoSEQ multiplex PCR. The ten most abundant clones cover roughly 1.4% of a sample with 130,000 or so clones. The CDR3 has 17 amino acids. Trimming removed 5 bases from V and 0 bases from J; junction bases left unmatched: 10. Per the germline V gene, CDR1 is SGHTA and CDR2 is FQGTGA. About this clone: Its cognate antigen is unknown.

The source of this sequence is a woman in her 40s in good health and CMV-seronegative. The chain links TRBV7-3 to TRBJ1-3, with 7 bases matching TRBD1. The sequenced material came from PBMCs. The CDR3 DNA sequence: TGTGCCAGCAGCCTTCAGCCGGGACAGCTCTCTGGAAACACCATATATTTT. Translation: CASSLQPGQLSGNTIYF.